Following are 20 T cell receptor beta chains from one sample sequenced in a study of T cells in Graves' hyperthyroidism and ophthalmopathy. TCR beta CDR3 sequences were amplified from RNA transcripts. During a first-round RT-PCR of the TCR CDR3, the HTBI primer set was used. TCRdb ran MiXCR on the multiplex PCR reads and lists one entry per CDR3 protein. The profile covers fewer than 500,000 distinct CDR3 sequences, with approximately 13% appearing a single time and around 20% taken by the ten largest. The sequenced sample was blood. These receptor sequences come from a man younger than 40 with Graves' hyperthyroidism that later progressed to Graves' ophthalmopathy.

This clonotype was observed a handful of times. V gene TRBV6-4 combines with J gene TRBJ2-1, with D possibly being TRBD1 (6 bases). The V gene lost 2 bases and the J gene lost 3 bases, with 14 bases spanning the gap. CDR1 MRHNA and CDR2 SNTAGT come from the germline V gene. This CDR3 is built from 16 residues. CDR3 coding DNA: TGTGCCAGCAGTGACGGGGCAGGGGAAGGCTACAATGAGCAGTTCTTC. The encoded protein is CASSDGAGEGYNEQFF.

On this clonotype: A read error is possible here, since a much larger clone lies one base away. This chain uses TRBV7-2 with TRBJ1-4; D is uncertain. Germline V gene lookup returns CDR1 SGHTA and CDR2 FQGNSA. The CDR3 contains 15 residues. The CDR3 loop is CASIPRVGANERLFF. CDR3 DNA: TGTGCCAGCATCCCCCGGGTGGGAGCTAATGAAAGACTGTTTTTT.

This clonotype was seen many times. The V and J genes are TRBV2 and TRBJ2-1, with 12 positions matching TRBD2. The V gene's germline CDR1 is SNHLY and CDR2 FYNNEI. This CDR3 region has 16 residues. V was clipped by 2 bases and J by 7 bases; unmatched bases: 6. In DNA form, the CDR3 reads TGTGCCAGCAGTGAACTAGCGGGGGGGCCGTGGAATGAGCAGTTCTTC. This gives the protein CASSELAGGPWNEQFF. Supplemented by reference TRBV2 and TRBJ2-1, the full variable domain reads EPEVTQTPSHQVTQMGQEVILRCVPISNHLYFYWYRQILGQKVEFLVSFYNNEISEKSEIFDDQFSVERPDGSNFTLKIRSTKLEDSAMYFCASSELAGGPWNEQFFGPGTRLTVL.

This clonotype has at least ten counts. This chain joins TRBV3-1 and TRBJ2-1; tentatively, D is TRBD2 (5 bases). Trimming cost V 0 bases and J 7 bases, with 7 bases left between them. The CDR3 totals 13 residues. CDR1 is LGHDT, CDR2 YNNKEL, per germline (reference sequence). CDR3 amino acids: CASSQDSGNEQFF. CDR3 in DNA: TGTGCCAGCAGCCAAGACTCGGGGAATGAGCAGTTCTTC.

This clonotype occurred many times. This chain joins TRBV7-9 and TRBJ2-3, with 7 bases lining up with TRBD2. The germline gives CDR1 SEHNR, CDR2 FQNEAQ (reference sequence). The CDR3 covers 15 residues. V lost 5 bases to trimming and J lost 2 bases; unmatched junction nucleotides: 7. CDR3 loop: CASSVRDYDTDTQYF. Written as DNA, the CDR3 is TGTGCCAGCAGCGTCCGGGACTACGACACAGATACGCAGTATTTT. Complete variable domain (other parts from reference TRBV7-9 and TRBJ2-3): DTGVSQNPRHKITKRGQNVTFRCDPISEHNRLYWYRQTLGQGPEFLTYFQNEAQLEKSRLLSDRFSAERPKGSFSTLEIQRTEQGDSAMYLCASSVRDYDTDTQYFGPGTRLTVL.

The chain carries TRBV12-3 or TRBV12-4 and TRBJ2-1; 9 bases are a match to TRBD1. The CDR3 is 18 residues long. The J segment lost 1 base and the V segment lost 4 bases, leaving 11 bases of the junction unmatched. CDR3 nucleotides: TGTGCCAGCAGTTCCTACACCGACGGGACAGGGTCCTACAATGAGCAGTTCTTC. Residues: CASSSYTDGTGSYNEQFF.

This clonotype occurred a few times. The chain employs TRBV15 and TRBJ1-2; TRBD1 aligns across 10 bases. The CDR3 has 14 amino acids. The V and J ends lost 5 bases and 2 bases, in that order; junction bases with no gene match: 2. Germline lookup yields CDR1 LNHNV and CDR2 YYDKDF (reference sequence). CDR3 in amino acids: CATSVGQGNYGYTF. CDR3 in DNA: TGTGCCACCAGCGTGGGACAGGGGAACTATGGCTACACCTTC.

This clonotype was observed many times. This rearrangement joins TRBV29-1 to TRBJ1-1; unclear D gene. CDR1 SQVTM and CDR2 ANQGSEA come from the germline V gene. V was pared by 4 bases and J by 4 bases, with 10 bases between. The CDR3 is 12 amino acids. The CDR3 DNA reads TGCAGCGTTGCCACGACGGGCACTGAAGCTTTCTTT. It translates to CSVATTGTEAFF.

The CDR3 here is CASRIAWKENNEQFF. In nucleotides, the CDR3 is TGTGCCAGCAGGATCGCCTGGAAAGAGAACAATGAGCAGTTCTTC. The V call is TRBV5-8, the J call TRBJ2-1; no firm D call. Germline V gene sequence: CDR1 SGHTS, CDR2 YDEGEE. V dropped 5 bases and J dropped 5 bases, with 17 bases sitting between them. The CDR3 contains 15 residues.

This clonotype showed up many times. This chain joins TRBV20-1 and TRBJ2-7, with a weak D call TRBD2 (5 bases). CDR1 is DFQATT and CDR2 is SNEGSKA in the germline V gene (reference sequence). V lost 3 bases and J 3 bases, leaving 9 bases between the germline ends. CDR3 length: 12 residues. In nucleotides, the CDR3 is TGCAGTGCTAGCTTAACTAGCTACGAGCAGTACTTC. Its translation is CSASLTSYEQYF.

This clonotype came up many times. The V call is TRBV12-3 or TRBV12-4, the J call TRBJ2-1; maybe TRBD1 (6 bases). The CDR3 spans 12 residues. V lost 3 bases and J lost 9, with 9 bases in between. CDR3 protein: CASSLAGVEQFF. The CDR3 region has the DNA TGTGCCAGCAGTTTGGCAGGGGTTGAGCAGTTCTTC.

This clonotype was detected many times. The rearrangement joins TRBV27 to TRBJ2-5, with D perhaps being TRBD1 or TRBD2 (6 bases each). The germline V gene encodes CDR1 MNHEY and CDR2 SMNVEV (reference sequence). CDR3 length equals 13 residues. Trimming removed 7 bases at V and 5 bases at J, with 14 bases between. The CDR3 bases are TGTGCCAGCAAAATATGGGGGGCGGAGACCCAGTACTTC. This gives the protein CASKIWGAETQYF.

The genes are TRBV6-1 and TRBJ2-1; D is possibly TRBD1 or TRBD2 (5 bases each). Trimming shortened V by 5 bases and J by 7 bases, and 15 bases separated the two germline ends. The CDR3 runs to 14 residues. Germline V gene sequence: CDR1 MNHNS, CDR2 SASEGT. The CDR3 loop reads CASSRKQGVNEQFF. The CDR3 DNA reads TGTGCCAGCAGTCGAAAGCAGGGAGTGAATGAGCAGTTCTTC.

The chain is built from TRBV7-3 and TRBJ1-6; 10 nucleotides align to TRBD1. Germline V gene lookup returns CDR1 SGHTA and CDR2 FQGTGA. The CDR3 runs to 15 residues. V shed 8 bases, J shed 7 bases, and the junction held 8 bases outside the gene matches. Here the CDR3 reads CASGGTGEANSPLHF. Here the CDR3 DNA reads TGTGCCAGCGGGGGGACAGGGGAAGCGAATTCACCCCTCCACTTT. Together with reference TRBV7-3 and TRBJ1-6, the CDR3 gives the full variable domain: GAGVSQTPSNKVTEKGKYVELRCDPISGHTALYWYRQSLGQGPEFLIYFQGTGAADDSGLPNDRFFAVRPEGSVSTLKIQRTERGDSAVYLCASGGTGEANSPLHFGNGTRLTVT.

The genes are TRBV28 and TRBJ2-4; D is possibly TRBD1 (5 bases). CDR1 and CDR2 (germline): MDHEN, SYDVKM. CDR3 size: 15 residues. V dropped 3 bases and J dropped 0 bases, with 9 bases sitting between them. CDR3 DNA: TGTGCCAGCAGTTTTTCCAGGGTAGCCAAAAACATTCAGTACTTC. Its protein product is CASSFSRVAKNIQYF.

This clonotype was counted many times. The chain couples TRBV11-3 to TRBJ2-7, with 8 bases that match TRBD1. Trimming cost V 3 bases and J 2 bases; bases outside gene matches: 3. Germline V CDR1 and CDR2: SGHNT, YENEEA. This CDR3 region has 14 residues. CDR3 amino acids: CASSFGTGPYEQYF. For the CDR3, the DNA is TGTGCCAGCAGCTTCGGGACAGGCCCCTACGAGCAGTACTTC.

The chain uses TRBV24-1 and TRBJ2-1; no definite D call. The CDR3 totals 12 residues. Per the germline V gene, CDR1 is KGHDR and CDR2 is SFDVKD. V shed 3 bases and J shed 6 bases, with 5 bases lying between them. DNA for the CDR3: TGTGCCACCAGTGATCACGTCAATGAGCAGTTCTTC. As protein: CATSDHVNEQFF.

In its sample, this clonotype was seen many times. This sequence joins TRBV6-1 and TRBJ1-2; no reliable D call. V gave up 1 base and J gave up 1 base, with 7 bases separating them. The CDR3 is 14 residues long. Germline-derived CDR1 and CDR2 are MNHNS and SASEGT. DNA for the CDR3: TGTGCCAGCAGTGAAGTTCTGGGTAACTATGGCTACACCTTC. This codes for CASSEVLGNYGYTF.

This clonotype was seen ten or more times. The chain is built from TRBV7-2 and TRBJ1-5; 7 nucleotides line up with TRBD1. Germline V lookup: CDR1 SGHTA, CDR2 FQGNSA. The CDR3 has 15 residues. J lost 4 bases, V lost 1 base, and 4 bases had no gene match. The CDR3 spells CASSLEGTENQPQHF. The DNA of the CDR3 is TGTGCCAGCAGCTTAGAGGGGACAGAAAATCAGCCCCAGCATTTT. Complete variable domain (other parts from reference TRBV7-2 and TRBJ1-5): GAGVSQSPSNKVTEKGKDVELRCDPISGHTALYWYRQSLGQGLEFLIYFQGNSAPDKSGLPSDRFSAERTGGSVSTLTIQRTQQEDSAVYLCASSLEGTENQPQHFGDGTRLSIL.

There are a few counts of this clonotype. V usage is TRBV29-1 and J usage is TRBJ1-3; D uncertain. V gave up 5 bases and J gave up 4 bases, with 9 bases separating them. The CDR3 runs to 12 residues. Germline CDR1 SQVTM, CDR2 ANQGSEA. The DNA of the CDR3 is TGCAGCGTTCGTGAGCTCGGAAACACCATATATTTT. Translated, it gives CSVRELGNTIYF.